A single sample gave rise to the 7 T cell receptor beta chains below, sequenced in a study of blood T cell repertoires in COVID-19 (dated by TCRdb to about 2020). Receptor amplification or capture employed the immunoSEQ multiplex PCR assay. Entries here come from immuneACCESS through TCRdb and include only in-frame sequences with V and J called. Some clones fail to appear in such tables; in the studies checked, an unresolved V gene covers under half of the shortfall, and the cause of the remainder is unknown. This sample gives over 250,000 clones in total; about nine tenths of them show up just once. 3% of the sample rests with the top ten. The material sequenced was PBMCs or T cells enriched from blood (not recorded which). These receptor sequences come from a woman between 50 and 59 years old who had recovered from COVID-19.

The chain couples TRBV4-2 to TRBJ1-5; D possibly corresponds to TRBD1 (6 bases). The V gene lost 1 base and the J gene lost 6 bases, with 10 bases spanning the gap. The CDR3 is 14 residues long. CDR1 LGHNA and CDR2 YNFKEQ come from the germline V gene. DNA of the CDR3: TGTGCCAGCAGCCAAGGCGGCAGGGGTCAGCCCCAGCATTTT. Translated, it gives CASSQGGRGQPQHF.

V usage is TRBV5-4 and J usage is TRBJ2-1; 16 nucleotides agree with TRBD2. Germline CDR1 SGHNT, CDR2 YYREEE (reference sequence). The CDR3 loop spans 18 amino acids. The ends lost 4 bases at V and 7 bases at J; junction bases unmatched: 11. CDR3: CASSPPQGTSGRGNEQFF. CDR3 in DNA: TGTGCCAGCAGCCCCCCTCAGGGGACTAGCGGGAGGGGGAATGAGCAGTTCTTC.

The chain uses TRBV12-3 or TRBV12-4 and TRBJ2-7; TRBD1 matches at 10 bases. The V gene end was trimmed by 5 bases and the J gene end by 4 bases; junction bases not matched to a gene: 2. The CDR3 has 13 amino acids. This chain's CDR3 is CASSQGQGYEQYF. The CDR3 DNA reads TGTGCCAGCAGTCAGGGACAGGGGTACGAGCAGTACTTC.

CDR3 region: CASSARTGGSNSPLHF. Here the CDR3 DNA reads TGTGCCAGCAGTGCTAGGACAGGGGGCTCTAATTCACCCCTCCACTTT. The V and J genes are TRBV6-4 and TRBJ1-6; 11 bases are shared with TRBD1. V dropped 4 bases and J dropped 6; count of bases not matched to a gene: 5. Germline-derived CDR1 and CDR2 are MRHNA and SNTAGT. The CDR3 contains 16 residues.

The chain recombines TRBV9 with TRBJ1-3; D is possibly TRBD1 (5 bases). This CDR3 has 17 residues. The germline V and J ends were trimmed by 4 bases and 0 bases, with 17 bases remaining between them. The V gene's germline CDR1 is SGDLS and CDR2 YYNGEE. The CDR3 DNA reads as TGTGCCAGCAGCCCCCCGGCAGGGACTGACTCTGGAAACACCATATATTTT. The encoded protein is CASSPPAGTDSGNTIYF.

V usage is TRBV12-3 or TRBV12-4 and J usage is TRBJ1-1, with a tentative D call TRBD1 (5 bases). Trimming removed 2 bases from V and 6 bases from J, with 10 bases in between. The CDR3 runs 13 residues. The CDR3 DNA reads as TGTGCCAGCAGTTTACAGGGTTTCGCTGAAGCTTTCTTT. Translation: CASSLQGFAEAFF.

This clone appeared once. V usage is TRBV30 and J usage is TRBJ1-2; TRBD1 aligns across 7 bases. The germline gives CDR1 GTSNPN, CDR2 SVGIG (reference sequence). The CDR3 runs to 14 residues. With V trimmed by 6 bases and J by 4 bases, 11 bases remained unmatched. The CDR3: CACFRQGQGYGYTF. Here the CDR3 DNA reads TGTGCCTGCTTCCGACAGGGTCAGGGCTATGGCTACACCTTC.